Presented here are 27 T cell receptor beta chains from one specimen sequenced in a study of regulatory T cells in long-lasting Graves disease. Indicated time point: newly diagnosed GD, antithyroid drugs for less than 3 months. Making the TCR library involved RNA that had been extracted from PBMCs. Construction of the TCR beta libraries employed iRepertoire HTBI primers in conjunction with Arm-PCR of CDR3 regions. TCRdb reprocessed the multiplex PCR reads with MiXCR, giving one entry per CDR3 protein. Seen here are approximately 270,000 distinct CDR3 sequences, around a sixth observed once, and the top ten hold 12% to 15%. These data were also filed under a second study, of T cells in Graves' hyperthyroidism and ophthalmopathy.

The specimen comprised peripheral blood mononuclear cells (PBMCs), sampled at new diagnosis, from a patient treated with antithyroid drugs. These receptors came from a woman aged 25 to 39 with Graves disease.

This clonotype was picked up many times. The chain recombines TRBV5-1 with TRBJ1-6; possible D gene TRBD1, 5 bases. The CDR3 contains 14 residues. The V gene lost 0 bases and the J gene lost 10 bases, with 11 bases spanning the gap. Per the germline V gene, CDR1 is SGHRS and CDR2 is YFSETQ. The CDR3 loop is CASSLVPGKSPLHF. CDR3 DNA: TGCGCCAGCAGCTTGGTTCCAGGGAAATCACCCCTCCACTTT.

This clonotype occurred many times. This sequence joins TRBV20-1 and TRBJ2-3; 8 bases align to TRBD1. This CDR3 is 15 amino acids long. V shed 0 bases, J shed 6 bases, and the junction held 8 bases outside the gene matches. Per the germline V gene, CDR1 is DFQATT and CDR2 is SNEGSKA (reference sequence). CDR3 residues: CSARDRVQGVDTQYF. As DNA, the CDR3 is TGCAGTGCTAGAGATAGGGTACAGGGGGTGGATACGCAGTATTTT.

This chain joins TRBV6-1 and TRBJ1-2; D is possibly TRBD1 (5 bases). The CDR3 covers 14 residues. V dropped 6 bases and J dropped 2 bases, with 13 bases sitting between them. Per the germline V gene, CDR1 is MNHNS and CDR2 is SASEGT. CDR3 bases: TGTGCCAGCAGAAATCCTCGGGGGAACTATGGCTACACCTTC. This translates into CASRNPRGNYGYTF.

This clonotype was observed a few times. The V gene is TRBV12-3 or TRBV12-4, the J gene TRBJ1-1; tentatively, D is TRBD1 (5 bases). The CDR3 extends over 13 amino acids. V was pared by 6 bases and J by 4 bases, with 12 bases between. In DNA form, the CDR3 reads TGTGCCAGCAGCCGGGACGGCCCCACTGAAGCTTTCTTT. Amino acid sequence: CASSRDGPTEAFF.

As regards this clonotype: A read error is likely, as this CDR3 ends without the conserved phenylalanine or tryptophan. It is unclear where the CDR3 begins or ends on the DNA, so no DNA is shown, and the CDR3 is as TCRdb lists it. V and J are TRBV28 and TRBJ1-6. The CDR3 is 13 residues long, ends included. Germline CDR1 MDHEN, CDR2 SYDVKM. This CDR3 reads CASSPTNNSPPHS.

Of note for this clonotype: This likely stems from a read error, as it lies one base from a far larger clone. This chain links TRBV2 with TRBJ2-5; D is undetermined. The J call may be mistaken, given a closer DNA end match to TRBJ2-7. The CDR3 totals 12 residues. The germline gives CDR1 SNHLY, CDR2 FYNNEI. DNA of the CDR3: TGTGCCAGCGTAGGAGAATCCTACGAGCAGTACTTC. Its translation: CASVGESYEQYF.

This clonotype was counted many times. The chain recombines TRBV6-1 with TRBJ2-5, with D maybe TRBD2 (6 bases). The CDR3 runs 12 residues. V was trimmed by 8 bases and J by 7 bases, leaving 14 bases between them. Germline loops: CDR1 MNHNS, CDR2 SASEGT. In DNA form, the CDR3 reads TGTGCCAGCGGTGGGACTCTGGCGACCCAGTACTTC. Translated: CASGGTLATQYF.

The sample holds many counts of this clonotype. The junction does not match germline at one end; this may be a read error. The gene calls are TRBV5-1 and TRBJ1-2; D is unclear. The CDR3 is made up of 12 amino acids. Looked up from germline, CDR1 is SGHRS and CDR2 is YFSETQ. CDR3 DNA: TGTGCCAGCAGTTTGCCCGGTGGTGGCTACACCTTC. Translated: CASSLPGGGYTF.

This clonotype has at least ten counts. The chain is built from TRBV19 and TRBJ1-1; D unclear. Trimming pared 3 bases from V and 4 bases from J, leaving 12 bases between. This CDR3 comprises 14 residues. CDR1 and CDR2 (germline): LNHDA, SQIVND (reference sequence). For the CDR3, the DNA is TGTGCCAGTAGTATTACAGCGGCGGGCACTGAAGCTTTCTTT. Its translation is CASSITAAGTEAFF.

The chain carries TRBV19 and TRBJ2-3; 7 nucleotides align to TRBD2. This CDR3 is 19 amino acids long. Germline loops: CDR1 LNHDA, CDR2 SQIVND (reference sequence). The ends lost 1 base at V and 4 bases at J; junction bases unmatched: 17. In DNA form, the CDR3 reads TGTGCCAGTAGTATAGTGGTCGCTCAAACAGCGGGGTATTCAGATACGCAGTATTTT. Its protein is CASSIVVAQTAGYSDTQYF.

With regard to this clonotype: A much larger clonotype is one base distant, so this may be a read error. V gene TRBV12-3 or TRBV12-4 combines with J gene TRBJ1-5, with 12 bases that match TRBD1. J was trimmed by 6 bases and V by 6 bases; bases with no gene match: 6. CDR3 length: 15 amino acids. CDR3 loop: CASRPGTGGLQPQHF. CDR3 nucleotide sequence: TGTGCCAGCAGACCCGGGACAGGGGGCCTTCAGCCCCAGCATTTT.

This chain connects TRBV6-1 to TRBJ2-7; the D is unclear. The CDR3 covers 13 residues. Per the germline V gene, CDR1 is MNHNS and CDR2 is SASEGT. Trimming removed 3 bases at V and 3 bases at J, with 9 bases between. The CDR3 region is CASSDLFFYEQYF. In DNA form, the CDR3 reads TGTGCCAGCAGTGATTTATTTTTCTACGAGCAGTACTTC.

This clonotype was recorded many times. This sequence joins TRBV9 and TRBJ1-4, with 9 bases matching TRBD1. The ends lost 4 bases at V and 8 bases at J; junction bases unmatched: 12. Germline V gene data show CDR1 as SGDLS and CDR2 as YYNGEE. This CDR3 is built from 16 residues. The DNA of the CDR3 is TGTGCCAGCAGCACGGCACCGACAGGGGGTGAAGAAAAACTGTTTTTT. Translated, it gives CASSTAPTGGEEKLFF.

This clonotype was seen more than once but under ten times. The chain couples TRBV20-1 to TRBJ2-3; possibly TRBD2 for D (6 bases). CDR1 and CDR2 from the germline V gene are DFQATT and SNEGSKA (reference sequence). V was shortened by 6 bases and J by 3 bases, with 19 bases between the two germline ends. The CDR3 consists of 15 residues. The CDR3 reads CSAKTGTLDTDTQYF. In nucleotides, the CDR3 is TGCAGTGCCAAGACCGGGACTCTTGATACAGATACGCAGTATTTT.

This clonotype was detected only a few times. This chain connects TRBV19 to TRBJ2-1; TRBD1 matches 7 bases. CDR3 length: 14 amino acids. CDR1 is LNHDA, CDR2 SQIVND, per germline (reference sequence). V dropped 11 bases and J dropped 0; count of bases not matched to a gene: 7. The CDR3 DNA reads TGTGCCTCACGAGGGACAGCCTCCTACAATGAGCAGTTCTTC. This translates into CASRGTASYNEQFF.

This clonotype occurred many times. The chain uses TRBV9 and TRBJ2-3; D gene uncertain. The CDR3 contains 14 residues. Germline V lookup: CDR1 SGDLS, CDR2 YYNGEE. Trimming pared 3 bases from V and 1 base from J, leaving 9 bases between. CDR3 DNA: TGTGCCAGCAGCGGATCGTGGGGCACAGATACGCAGTATTTT. Translation: CASSGSWGTDTQYF.

V and J are TRBV30 and TRBJ2-1; possible D gene TRBD1, 5 bases. Germline lookup yields CDR1 GTSNPN and CDR2 SVGIG (reference sequence). The CDR3 length is 17 residues. V was cut by 2 bases and J by 0 bases, with 17 bases left in between. Here the CDR3 DNA reads TGTGCCTGGAGTAGCCCTGTGGGGCGCAGCTCCTACAATGAGCAGTTCTTC. This translates into CAWSSPVGRSSYNEQFF.

As regards this clonotype: A far bigger clonotype differs at one base, so this is likely a read error. The chain employs TRBV2 and TRBJ2-3; possible D gene TRBD1, 5 bases. The DNA end favors TRBJ2-7, so the J call may be wrong. The germline V gene encodes CDR1 SNHLY and CDR2 FYNNEI. The CDR3 extends over 15 amino acids. In DNA, the CDR3 is TGTGCCAGCAGACCCAGGGAAAGCTCCTACAATGAGCAGTACTTC. Its protein is CASRPRESSYNEQYF.

This clonotype was seen ten or more times. The CDR3 nucleotides read TGTGCCAGCAGGACCAATACTGAAGCTTTCTTT. This sequence encodes CASRTNTEAFF. This chain uses TRBV6-1 with TRBJ1-1; no reliable D call. The CDR3 length is 11 residues. V lost 6 bases and J lost 5, with 7 bases in between. CDR1 is MNHNS and CDR2 is SASEGT in the germline V gene.

The V gene is TRBV7-3, the J gene TRBJ1-1; possibly TRBD1 for D (6 bases). The CDR3 sequence is 13 residues long. The ends were cut back, 2 bases at V and 11 bases at J, with 15 bases in the middle. CDR1 is SGHTA, CDR2 FQGTGA, per germline. CDR3 loop: CASSLEQGGIAFF. The CDR3 bases are TGTGCCAGCAGCTTAGAACAGGGAGGAATTGCTTTCTTT.

The gene calls are TRBV7-9 and TRBJ2-7; 14 positions agree with TRBD2. CDR1 is SEHNR, CDR2 FQNEAQ, per germline (reference sequence). Trimming cost V 5 bases and J 11 bases; bases outside gene matches: 5. This CDR3 spans 13 amino acids. The CDR3: CASSLRTSGRKYF. In DNA form, the CDR3 reads TGTGCCAGCAGCCTCCGGACTAGCGGGAGGAAGTACTTC.

This clonotype was seen repeatedly, ten times or more. The chain combines TRBV2 with TRBJ1-6; 7 nucleotides match TRBD1. Trimming cost V 5 bases and J 10 bases; bases outside gene matches: 5. CDR3 size: 13 residues. Germline V gene lookup returns CDR1 SNHLY and CDR2 FYNNEI. The CDR3 DNA is TGTGCCAGCAGTAGACAGGGAGAATCACCCCTCCACTTT. Amino acid sequence: CASSRQGESPLHF.

The sample holds many counts of this clonotype. The chain recombines TRBV29-1 with TRBJ2-7, with 7 bases identical to TRBD2. The CDR3 length is 14 residues. V trimming: 5 bases; J trimming: 3 bases; junction bases outside the gene matches: 10. Looked up from germline, CDR1 is SQVTM and CDR2 is ANQGSEA. In nucleotides, the CDR3 is TGCAGCGTTAGCCCGGGAGGTAAGGTCTACGAGCAGTACTTC. Translated, it gives CSVSPGGKVYEQYF.

This clonotype was counted ten times or more. The V gene is TRBV9, the J gene TRBJ2-7; 8 nucleotides line up with TRBD2. Germline loops: CDR1 SGDLS, CDR2 YYNGEE. Germline trimming cut 4 bases from V and 0 bases from J; bases unmatched to any gene: 9. There are 16 residues in the CDR3. The CDR3 coding sequence is TGTGCCAGCAGCATGGACTCCAGCGGGAGCTCCTACGAGCAGTACTTC. Its translation is CASSMDSSGSSYEQYF.

This clonotype was picked up a small number of times. The V gene is TRBV19, the J gene TRBJ2-2; D could derive from TRBD1 or TRBD2 (5 bases each). This CDR3 spans 16 amino acids. Trimming shortened V by 4 bases and J by 4 bases, and 16 bases separated the two germline ends. The germline CDR1 and CDR2 sequences are LNHDA and SQIVND (reference sequence). The CDR3 nucleotides are TGTGCCAGTAGTAGAGGGGCGTACTCGGGCACCGGGGAGCTGTTTTTT. Protein: CASSRGAYSGTGELFF.

This clonotype was seen once. A read error is the likely source, as a far larger clone sits one nucleotide away. The chain employs TRBV11-2 and TRBJ2-5; 10 bases agree with TRBD2. The trim removed 1 base at V and 7 bases at J, leaving 6 bases unmatched. Germline V lookup: CDR1 SGHAT, CDR2 FQNNGV. CDR3 length: 15 amino acids. In DNA form, the CDR3 reads TGTGCCAGCAGCTTAGCGCCAGCGGGGGGGGGGACCCAGTACTTC. It specifies CASSLAPAGGGTQYF.

This clonotype showed up just a few times. In DNA, the CDR3 is TGTGCCAGCCGCGCCTGGGGGGCGAGGCGGAACACTGAAGCTTTCTTT. Translated: CASRAWGARRNTEAFF. The rearrangement uses TRBV12-3 or TRBV12-4 and TRBJ1-1; a possible D gene is TRBD1 (6 bases). This CDR3 has 16 residues. The V and J ends lost 8 bases and 1 base respectively, with 20 bases between them.